The clone carrying this T cell receptor (beta chain) was picked up a small number of times. This entry comes from a study of patients and donors after allogeneic stem cell transplantation. TCRdb used MiXCR to reprocess the RT-PCR reads, holding one entry per CDR3 protein. Among approximately 430,000 distinct CDR3 sequences listed, 16% were seen once. There are 16 residues in the CDR3. The V gene lost 1 base and the J gene lost 2 bases, with 12 bases spanning the gap. Germline lookup yields CDR1 SEHNR and CDR2 FQNEAQ (reference sequence). The sample taken for sequencing was blood, either unsorted or a sorted T cell fraction (not recorded which). The receptor's source is a human donor who was either an allogeneic HSCT recipient or a stem cell or donor lymphocyte infusion donor (not recorded which). It is not recorded whose cells these are; they may come from a transplant donor. The V gene is TRBV7-9, the J gene TRBJ1-5; D unclear. CDR3 sequence reads: CASSLVNPGGNQPQHF. The DNA of the CDR3 is TGTGCCAGCAGCTTAGTGAACCCCGGCGGCAATCAGCCCCAGCATTTT.